The clone carrying this T cell receptor (beta chain) was seen a handful of times. Its cognate antigen is unknown. The data belong to a study of regulatory T cells in long-lasting Graves disease. Study conclusions and caveats: Persistent disease was associated with favored TRBV28 usage and with favored use of TRBJ1-2 and TRBJ2-5.

Sequencing libraries for TCR beta were prepared with iRepertoire HTBI primers and Arm-PCR of CDR3 regions. TCRdb used MiXCR to reprocess the multiplex PCR reads, holding one entry per CDR3 protein. The top ten hold approximately 26% of the sample, which has some 450,000 distinct CDR3 sequences, 23% seen once. V lost 0 bases and J 1 base, leaving 9 bases between the germline ends. Per the germline V gene, CDR1 is DFQATT and CDR2 is SNEGSKA (reference sequence). The CDR3 spans 14 residues. Noted time point: persistent/refractory GD, antithyroid drugs over 5 years with positive TRAb. Following extraction of RNA from PBMCs, that RNA was used to make the TCR library.

The chain is built from TRBV20-1 and TRBJ1-1; TRBD1 is a possible D gene (5 bases). This specimen consisted of peripheral blood mononuclear cells (PBMCs), obtained when the disease was refractory, from a patient treated with antithyroid drugs. This TCR came from a female donor with Graves disease. CDR3 protein: CSARDIGANTEAFF. The CDR3, as DNA: TGCAGTGCTAGAGATATAGGGGCGAACACTGAAGCTTTCTTT.